One and the same sample provided the 22 T cell receptor beta chains below, sequenced in a study of T-cell reconstitution after alpha-beta-depleted transplantation in children. Unique molecular identifiers featured in how the TCRbeta library was prepared. MiXCR, run by TCRdb on the PCR reads, gives a single entry per CDR3 protein. Of about 120,000 distinct CDR3 sequences detected, around 23% appear once; the ten largest clones hold roughly a tenth. Sequenced here: PBMCs, mostly from graft donor cells, sampled 180 days after TCRalphabeta/CD19-depleted stem cell transplant. All receptors derive from a male patient under 10 years old who had a stem cell transplant for chronic granulomatous disease, so the T cells may come from the graft donor.

This clonotype was found a few times. The CDR3 DNA follows: TGTGCCAGCATCATCCGGGCAGGTCGCAATCAGCCCCAGCATTTT. Translating it yields CASIIRAGRNQPQHF. The chain is built from TRBV12-3 or TRBV12-4 and TRBJ1-5, with D unresolved. This CDR3 contains 15 residues. Trimming removed 7 bases at V and 2 bases at J, with 15 bases between.

This clonotype appeared a single time. At one end, the junction sequence differs from germline, possibly due to a read error. The rearrangement uses TRBV12-3 or TRBV12-4 and TRBJ2-6, with 9 bases identical to TRBD2. This CDR3 region has 19 residues. The CDR3 bases are TGTGCCATCAGTTTAAGCCTAGCGGGATCCTTCTCTGGGGCCAACGTCCTGACTTTC. Translated: CAISLSLAGSFSGANVLTF.

This clonotype came up many times. The J gene is TRBJ2-5, the V gene TRBV7-7, with 12 bases that match TRBD2. This CDR3 is 15 amino acids long. The germline CDR1 and CDR2 sequences are SSHAT and FNYEAQ (reference sequence). V lost 5 bases and J lost 4; bases outside the gene matches: 5. The CDR3 protein is CASSRLAGVRETQYF. In DNA form, the CDR3 reads TGTGCCAGCAGCAGACTAGCGGGAGTTAGAGAGACCCAGTACTTC.

This clonotype was seen many times. The genes are TRBV15 and TRBJ2-1, with 8 nucleotides matching TRBD1. This CDR3 region has 17 residues. Germline-derived CDR1 and CDR2 are LNHNV and YYDKDF (reference sequence). Germline trimming cut 2 bases from V and 5 bases from J; bases unmatched to any gene: 11. The chain's CDR3 is CATSRIPGTGFNNEQFF. DNA for the CDR3: TGTGCCACCAGCAGAATCCCCGGGACAGGCTTTAACAATGAGCAGTTCTTC.

V is TRBV15 and J is TRBJ2-5; D not resolved. V lost 2 bases, J lost 5 bases, and 6 bases lay in between. The CDR3 sequence is 12 residues long. CDR1 LNHNV and CDR2 YYDKDF come from the germline V gene (reference sequence). CDR3 residues: CATSRSGETQYF. CDR3 nucleotides: TGTGCCACCAGCAGATCCGGGGAGACCCAGTACTTC.

This clonotype was observed many times. This chain connects TRBV18 to TRBJ1-1; D call uncertain. The CDR3 loop spans 13 amino acids. V gave up 3 bases and J gave up 1 base, with 6 bases separating them. The germline V gene has CDR1 KGHSH and CDR2 LQKENI. CDR3 sequence reads: CASSPRTNTEAFF. CDR3 nucleotide sequence: TGTGCCAGCTCACCCCGGACGAACACTGAAGCTTTCTTT.

The rearrangement links TRBV10-1 to TRBJ2-7, with 7 bases aligning to TRBD1. J was trimmed by 6 bases and V by 0 bases; bases with no gene match: 8. CDR3 length: 15 amino acids. The germline V gene has CDR1 WNHNN and CDR2 SYGVQD (reference sequence). The CDR3 DNA reads as TGCGCCAGCAGTGAGTCGGGAACAGGGGAAGGCGAGCAGTACTTC. Its protein is CASSESGTGEGEQYF.

Ten or more counts support this clonotype. CDR3 sequence: CASSPVRAGSSDTQYF. The CDR3 DNA reads TGTGCCAGCAGCCCAGTCAGGGCAGGCAGTTCAGATACGCAGTATTTT. This rearrangement joins TRBV7-9 to TRBJ2-3, with D possibly being TRBD1 (5 bases). Germline V lookup: CDR1 SEHNR, CDR2 FQNEAQ (reference sequence). Between the trimmed V and J ends, which lost 5 bases and 4 bases, there was a span of 19 bases. This CDR3 is 16 amino acids long.

This clonotype was detected many times. This rearrangement joins TRBV21-1 to TRBJ2-5. TRBV21-1 is marked as a pseudogene. This CDR3 spans 15 amino acids. The CDR3 protein is CASSPRARDKETQYF. The CDR3 DNA reads as TGTGCCAGCAGCCCCCGAGCCAGGGACAAAGAGACCCAGTACTTC.

This clonotype occurred many times. The chain has TRBV9 and TRBJ2-5, with D unclear. Per the germline V gene, CDR1 is SGDLS and CDR2 is YYNGEE. This CDR3 has 14 amino acids. V lost 4 bases to trimming and J lost 5 bases, with 15 bases between them. DNA of the CDR3: TGTGCCAGCAGCCCGCACCTACACGTGGAGACCCAGTACTTC. This encodes CASSPHLHVETQYF.

Ten or more counts support this clonotype. The chain joins TRBV20-1 to TRBJ2-3; D might be TRBD2 (5 bases). The CDR3 loop spans 13 amino acids. V dropped 6 bases and J dropped 1 base, with 11 bases sitting between them. The germline CDR1 and CDR2 sequences are DFQATT and SNEGSKA (reference sequence). DNA for the CDR3: TGCAGTGCAGGACTTGGTCGCACAGATACGCAGTATTTT. It is translated as CSAGLGRTDTQYF.

The gene calls are TRBV20-1 and TRBJ2-1; TRBD2 matches 8 bases. Germline assignment: CDR1 DFQATT and CDR2 SNEGSKA (reference sequence). This CDR3 spans 15 amino acids. V lost 4 bases and J lost 4; bases outside the gene matches: 9. In DNA, the CDR3 is TGCAGTGCTACCCTCCTAGCGGGCGCTTACAATGAGCAGTTCTTC. This encodes CSATLLAGAYNEQFF.

This clonotype occurred many times. This sequence joins TRBV20-1 and TRBJ2-7, with no clear D. This CDR3 is built from 12 residues. Per the germline V gene, CDR1 is DFQATT and CDR2 is SNEGSKA (reference sequence). CDR3 nucleotides: TGCAGCGCCAGCCACGAAAGATACGAGCAGTACTTC. Amino acids: CSASHERYEQYF.

This clonotype was detected many times. The rearrangement joins TRBV5-8 to TRBJ2-5; D is perhaps TRBD1 (6 bases). Germline assignment: CDR1 SGHTS and CDR2 YDEGEE. V was clipped by 2 bases and J by 5 bases, with 13 bases between them. The CDR3 length is 14 residues. Here the CDR3 reads CASSFRYGGETQYF. For the CDR3, the DNA is TGTGCCAGCAGCTTCCGATATGGGGGCGAGACCCAGTACTTC.

This chain connects TRBV20-1 to TRBJ2-1; a possible D gene is TRBD2 (5 bases). Germline lookup yields CDR1 DFQATT and CDR2 SNEGSKA (reference sequence). The CDR3 has 15 residues. Between the trimmed V and J ends, which lost 1 base and 0 bases, there was a span of 10 bases. Written as DNA, the CDR3 is TGCAGTGCTAGAGTCCCGGGAAGCTCCTACAATGAGCAGTTCTTC. Amino acid sequence: CSARVPGSSYNEQFF.

This clonotype was picked up one time. V and J are TRBV28 and TRBJ1-5, with D possibly TRBD1 on 5 matching bases. The CDR3 extends over 15 amino acids. Trimming removed 6 bases from V and 2 bases from J, with 14 bases in between. Germline V lookup: CDR1 MDHEN, CDR2 SYDVKM. The CDR3 DNA reads TGTGCCAGCAGAGACTTCGTGGGGGGCAATCAGCCCCAGCATTTT. This encodes CASRDFVGGNQPQHF.

The chain recombines TRBV20-1 with TRBJ1-5, with 8 bases matching TRBD1. Germline CDR1 reads DFQATT; CDR2 reads SNEGSKA (reference sequence). V was clipped by 3 bases and J by 6 bases; unmatched bases: 7. This CDR3 region has 14 residues. CDR3 residues: CSARGDRSVQPQHF. DNA for the CDR3: TGCAGTGCTAGGGGGGACAGGAGTGTTCAGCCCCAGCATTTT.

This clonotype has just a few counts. The V and J genes are TRBV29-1 and TRBJ1-1, with D possibly TRBD1 on 5 matching bases. Germline CDR1 reads SQVTM; CDR2 reads ANQGSEA. CDR3 length: 13 amino acids. Deletions cut 1 base from V and 4 bases from J, with 10 bases between. CDR3 amino acids: CSVEGGGSTEAFF. CDR3 DNA: TGCAGCGTTGAAGGTGGGGGATCCACTGAAGCTTTCTTT.

The V call is TRBV6-2 or TRBV6-3, the J call TRBJ2-1; tentatively, D is TRBD2 (6 bases). The CDR3 has 13 amino acids. Germline CDR1 and CDR2: MNHEY and SVGEGT. V was pared by 4 bases and J by 6 bases, with 10 bases between. The CDR3 loop reads CASSSGSSNEQFF. The CDR3 DNA reads as TGTGCCAGCAGTTCCGGGAGCAGCAATGAGCAGTTCTTC.

A few counts support this clonotype. This sequence joins TRBV6-1 and TRBJ1-2, with D unclear. The V end lost 5 bases, the J end lost 2 bases, and 12 bases lay between the germline ends. This CDR3 is 14 amino acids long. Germline CDR1 and CDR2: MNHNS and SASEGT. DNA of the CDR3: TGTGCCAGCAGTACCAAAAAATGGAACTATGGCTACACCTTC. Encoded protein: CASSTKKWNYGYTF.

This clonotype has at least ten counts. V and J are TRBV18 and TRBJ1-3; unclear D gene. V was shortened by 4 bases and J by 4 bases, with 8 bases between the two germline ends. CDR3 length: 13 amino acids. Per the germline V gene, CDR1 is KGHSH and CDR2 is LQKENI. This CDR3 reads CASSLVQGNTIYF. The CDR3 DNA follows: TGTGCCAGCTCACTCGTTCAGGGAAACACCATATATTTT.

This clonotype was detected a few times. This sequence joins TRBV12-3 or TRBV12-4 and TRBJ2-1, with 7 bases aligning to TRBD2. V gave up 4 bases and J gave up 6 bases; unmatched junction bases: 6. CDR3 length equals 14 residues. In nucleotides, the CDR3 is TGTGCCAGCAGTTCCGGGGGGACTTTCAATGAGCAGTTCTTC. Protein: CASSSGGTFNEQFF.